The 30 T cell receptor beta chains below were found in one sample sequenced in a study of cytomegalovirus exposure and HLA in healthy donors. This PCR relied on a set of 60 Vbeta primers and 13 Jbeta primers. Profiling relied on immunoSEQ multiplex PCR, and the TCRdb table lists in-frame clones only, not all of them. Among approximately 73,000 clones listed, roughly three quarters were seen once. Sequenced material: PBMCs. All receptors come from a woman between 40 and 50 years old in good health and CMV-seropositive.

The chain combines TRBV6-1 with TRBJ2-3, with 11 bases identical to TRBD2. Germline CDR1 reads MNHNS; CDR2 reads SASEGT. CDR3 size: 15 residues. Losses at the gene ends were 6 bases for V and 2 bases for J; bases not matched to a gene: 4. DNA for the CDR3: TGTGCCAGCAGCTCACTAGCGGGGGCCACAGATACGCAGTATTTT. This translates into CASSSLAGATDTQYF.

The genes are TRBV19 and TRBJ1-2; TRBD1 might be the D (5 bases). This CDR3 has 17 amino acids. The germline V gene encodes CDR1 LNHDA and CDR2 SQIVND (reference sequence). V was shortened by 7 bases and J by 2 bases, with 23 bases between the two germline ends. Here the CDR3 DNA reads TGTGCCAGTACTGGTTGGGGGGATCGGGCCAGCAACTATGGCTACACCTTC. It is translated as CASTGWGDRASNYGYTF.

This clone was detected only a few times. The V call is TRBV7-9, the J call TRBJ1-2, with D maybe TRBD1 (6 bases). Trimming stripped 5 bases from V and 4 bases from J, with 23 bases between. The CDR3 contains 17 residues. Germline-derived CDR1 and CDR2 are SEHNR and FQNEAQ (reference sequence). Here the CDR3 reads CASSPPRRGAEFYGYTF. The CDR3 DNA is TGTGCCAGCAGCCCTCCCAGGCGGGGGGCAGAATTCTATGGCTACACCTTC.

This chain uses TRBV2 with TRBJ1-5; no firm D call. The V and J ends lost 6 bases and 10 bases respectively, with 13 bases between them. The germline CDR1 and CDR2 sequences are SNHLY and FYNNEI. CDR3 size: 12 residues. CDR3 residues: CASREGGNPQHF. CDR3 nucleotide sequence: TGTGCCAGCAGGGAGGGTGGAAATCCCCAGCATTTT.

The chain is built from TRBV5-4 and TRBJ2-7; TRBD2 is a possible D gene (5 bases). With 6 bases removed from V and 6 bases from J, the gap between germline ends came to 19 bases. CDR3 length: 14 residues. Germline V CDR1 and CDR2: SGHNT, YYREEE (reference sequence). CDR3: CASTSGTGIGEQYF. CDR3 nucleotide sequence: TGTGCCAGCACCTCTGGTACGGGGATAGGCGAGCAGTACTTC.

The J gene is TRBJ1-1, the V gene TRBV10-3; D unresolved. V lost 5 bases and J 1 base, leaving 2 bases between the germline ends. The CDR3 sequence is 11 residues long. Germline V gives CDR1 ENHRY, CDR2 SYGVKD. CDR3 protein: CAISQNTEAFF. DNA for the CDR3: TGTGCCATCAGTCAGAACACTGAAGCTTTCTTT.

The chain uses TRBV19 and TRBJ1-2; the D gene is possibly TRBD1 (6 bases). The V end lost 4 bases, the J end lost 3 bases, and 18 bases lay between the germline ends. CDR3 length: 16 amino acids. Germline CDR1 is LNHDA and CDR2 is SQIVND (reference sequence). The CDR3 is CASSTSRGTNHYGYTF. DNA of the CDR3: TGTGCCAGTAGTACCTCAAGGGGGACGAATCACTATGGCTACACCTTC.

This clone was counted a single time. This rearrangement joins TRBV28 to TRBJ2-3; 15 bases align to TRBD2. V gave up 0 bases and J gave up 5 bases; unmatched junction bases: 6. The CDR3 is 18 amino acids. CDR1 is MDHEN and CDR2 is SYDVKM in the germline V gene. The chain's CDR3 is CASSLWSGTSGGRDTQYF. CDR3 sequence (DNA): TGTGCCAGCAGTTTATGGTCCGGGACTAGCGGGGGGAGAGATACGCAGTATTTT.

This chain links TRBV28 with TRBJ2-1, with D perhaps TRBD2 (5 bases). The CDR3 length is 15 residues. Trimming pared 4 bases from V and 5 bases from J, leaving 15 bases between. Germline loops: CDR1 MDHEN, CDR2 SYDVKM. This chain's CDR3 is CASSSIGVPDNEQFF. The CDR3, as DNA: TGTGCCAGCAGTTCCATCGGGGTCCCCGACAATGAGCAGTTCTTC.

The rearrangement joins TRBV4-2 to TRBJ2-7, with TRBD1 as a possible D gene (7 bases). This CDR3 comprises 13 residues. Per germline, CDR1 LGHNA and CDR2 YNFKEQ. The V end lost 7 bases, the J end lost 7 bases, and 17 bases lay between the germline ends. The CDR3 loop reads CASKRRDSGEQYF. The CDR3 DNA is TGTGCCAGCAAACGGCGGGACAGTGGAGAGCAGTACTTC.

The DNA of the CDR3 is TGTGCCAGCAGTGCAGGGGGCTTCTACAATGAGCAGTTCTTC. Translating gives CASSAGGFYNEQFF. The chain couples TRBV25-1 to TRBJ2-1; 8 bases align to TRBD1. J gave up 3 bases and V 4 bases, and 2 bases lay outside the gene matches. Germline V gene data show CDR1 as MGHDK and CDR2 as SYGVNS. The CDR3 is 14 residues long. The entire variable domain, with the rest obtained from reference TRBV25-1 and TRBJ2-1, is as follows: EADIYQTPRYLVIGTGKKITLECSQTMGHDKMYWYQQDPGMELHLIHYSYGVNSTEKGDLSSESTVSRIRTEHFPLTLESARPSHTSQYLCASSAGGFYNEQFFGPGTRLTVL.

The chain couples TRBV28 to TRBJ2-7; the match to TRBD1 covers 12 bases. Unmatched junction bases numbered 4, after V lost 5 bases and J lost 2 bases. Germline CDR1 and CDR2: MDHEN and SYDVKM. The CDR3 is made up of 15 amino acids. CDR3 in amino acids: CASSPGQGAPYEQYF. The CDR3 nucleotides read TGTGCCAGCAGTCCGGGACAGGGGGCTCCCTACGAGCAGTACTTC.

The chain combines TRBV6-1 with TRBJ1-1, with D perhaps TRBD1 (5 bases). Trimming removed 6 bases at V and 1 base at J, with 12 bases between. This CDR3 has 14 residues. Germline V gene lookup returns CDR1 MNHNS and CDR2 SASEGT. CDR3 amino acids: CASRVDSANTEAFF. Written as DNA, the CDR3 is TGTGCCAGCAGGGTAGACAGCGCGAACACTGAAGCTTTCTTT.

This chain uses TRBV2 with TRBJ2-3; 9 bases agree with TRBD1. Per the germline V gene, CDR1 is SNHLY and CDR2 is FYNNEI. Losses at the gene ends were 1 base for V and 4 bases for J; bases not matched to a gene: 3. The CDR3 loop spans 15 amino acids. In DNA, the CDR3 is TGTGCCAGCAGTGAAGGGGACAGGGATCCAGATACGCAGTATTTT. It codes for CASSEGDRDPDTQYF.

The chain links TRBV19 to TRBJ2-1; possible D gene TRBD2, 6 bases. Germline-derived CDR1 and CDR2 are LNHDA and SQIVND (reference sequence). Deletions cut 6 bases from V and 5 bases from J, with 29 bases between. This CDR3 contains 19 residues. CDR3 DNA sequence: TGTGCCAGTAGCTCTAAGGGAGGAGCCGCAGGCCCCCCAAACAATGAGCAGTTCTTC. Its translation: CASSSKGGAAGPPNNEQFF.

The CDR3 region has the DNA TGCAGCGTGAAGGGGCAGGCGGGAGGTCTTGAGCAGTTCTTC. Its protein product is CSVKGQAGGLEQFF. This chain links TRBV29-1 with TRBJ2-1, with 8 positions matching TRBD2. V gave up 6 bases and J gave up 9 bases; unmatched junction bases: 13. Germline V gene lookup returns CDR1 SQVTM and CDR2 ANQGSEA. The CDR3 covers 14 residues.

V is TRBV5-4 and J is TRBJ2-2, with D maybe TRBD1 (5 bases). V gave up 0 bases and J gave up 4 bases, with 7 bases separating them. Looked up from germline, CDR1 is SGHNT and CDR2 is YYREEE (reference sequence). The CDR3 sequence is 14 residues long. The CDR3 loop reads CASSLARATGELFF. DNA for the CDR3: TGTGCCAGCAGCTTGGCCAGGGCCACCGGGGAGCTGTTTTTT.

This clone has only a few counts. This chain uses TRBV19 with TRBJ2-1, with TRBD2 matching 11 bases. J gave up 5 bases and V 6 bases, and 12 bases lay outside the gene matches. Per the germline V gene, CDR1 is LNHDA and CDR2 is SQIVND (reference sequence). CDR3 size: 17 residues. The CDR3 protein is CASSLNDRLAGNNEQFF. For the CDR3, the DNA is TGTGCCAGTAGCCTAAACGACAGACTAGCGGGGAACAATGAGCAGTTCTTC. Full variable domain (remainder filled in from reference TRBV19 and TRBJ2-1): DGGITQSPKYLFRKEGQNVTLSCEQNLNHDAMYWYRQDPGQGLRLIYYSQIVNDFQKGDIAEGYSVSREKKESFPLTVTSAQKNPTAFYLCASSLNDRLAGNNEQFFGPGTRLTVL.

This sequence joins TRBV2 and TRBJ1-1, with 8 bases that match TRBD1. The ends lost 6 bases at V and 5 bases at J; junction bases unmatched: 8. Germline V gene sequence: CDR1 SNHLY, CDR2 FYNNEI. This CDR3 region has 14 residues. The CDR3 nucleotides read TGTGCCAGCAGGGACCAGGGGGCTGAAACTGAAGCTTTCTTT. It yields the protein CASRDQGAETEAFF.

The genes are TRBV30 and TRBJ2-5; 11 positions match TRBD1. V lost 1 base to trimming and J lost 5 bases; unmatched junction nucleotides: 6. The CDR3 spans 15 residues. Germline loops: CDR1 GTSNPN, CDR2 SVGIG (reference sequence). The DNA of the CDR3 is TGTGCCTGGAGTGGGACAGGGGGCACAGGGGAGACCCAGTACTTC. Translating it yields CAWSGTGGTGETQYF.

The chain uses TRBV2 and TRBJ2-1; D is possibly TRBD2 (5 bases). Looked up from germline, CDR1 is SNHLY and CDR2 is FYNNEI. Trimming left V 7 bases short and J 0 bases short, with 7 bases between. The CDR3 length is 13 residues. The CDR3 sequence is CASNGISYNEQFF. In nucleotides, the CDR3 is TGTGCCAGCAACGGGATCTCCTACAATGAGCAGTTCTTC.

The table lists this clone with a few counts. The CDR3 sequence: CASSNTGQGTDTQYF. CDR3 nucleotide sequence: TGTGCCAGCAGTAACACTGGACAGGGCACAGATACGCAGTATTTT. The chain is built from TRBV6-5 and TRBJ2-3; TRBD1 matches 7 bases. CDR3 size: 15 residues. The V gene's germline CDR1 is MNHEY and CDR2 SVGAGI. J gave up 1 base and V 5 bases, and 6 bases lay outside the gene matches.

In its sample, this clone was seen once. This chain uses TRBV5-8 with TRBJ1-1; 8 bases line up with TRBD1. Germline-derived CDR1 and CDR2 are SGHTS and YDEGEE. The CDR3 spans 15 residues. The ends lost 4 bases at V and 0 bases at J; junction bases unmatched: 5. The CDR3 spells CASSATQGVNTEAFF. The CDR3 region has the DNA TGTGCCAGCAGCGCAACACAGGGGGTGAACACTGAAGCTTTCTTT.

The rearrangement joins TRBV11-3 to TRBJ2-5; D is ambiguous. V dropped 2 bases and J dropped 5 bases, with 9 bases sitting between them. Per germline, CDR1 SGHNT and CDR2 YENEEA. The CDR3 extends over 13 amino acids. The CDR3 loop is CASSLFVGETQYF. CDR3 bases: TGTGCCAGCAGCTTATTTGTCGGGGAGACCCAGTACTTC.

The V call is TRBV15, the J call TRBJ2-7; maybe TRBD1 (6 bases). Germline V gene lookup returns CDR1 LNHNV and CDR2 YYDKDF (reference sequence). The CDR3 length is 13 residues. Trimming pared 4 bases from V and 3 bases from J, leaving 10 bases between. The CDR3 reads CATSTGEFYEQYF. The CDR3 nucleotides read TGTGCCACCAGCACAGGGGAATTCTACGAGCAGTACTTC.

The CDR3 sequence is CASSLGLTDNYGYTF. The CDR3 coding sequence is TGCGCCAGCAGCTTGGGTCTTACAGATAACTATGGCTACACCTTC. The chain employs TRBV5-1 and TRBJ1-2; D call uncertain. Per the germline V gene, CDR1 is SGHRS and CDR2 is YFSETQ. The CDR3 consists of 15 residues. Trimming cost V 0 bases and J 1 base, with 10 bases left between them.

V gene TRBV30 combines with J gene TRBJ1-1; D is undetermined. V gave up 1 base and J gave up 2 bases, with 5 bases separating them. This CDR3 comprises 12 residues. Germline values: CDR1 GTSNPN, CDR2 SVGIG (reference sequence). CDR3 region: CAWSAYNTEAFF. For the CDR3, the DNA is TGTGCCTGGAGTGCCTACAACACTGAAGCTTTCTTT.

This clone has a handful of counts. The chain couples TRBV5-1 to TRBJ2-6; D is unclear. CDR3 size: 18 residues. Between the trimmed V and J ends, which lost 2 bases and 0 bases, there was a span of 15 bases. Germline CDR1 SGHRS, CDR2 YFSETQ. In DNA, the CDR3 is TGCGCCAGCAGCTTTTCCCCGAGAGAATACTCTGGGGCCAACGTCCTGACTTTC. The encoded protein is CASSFSPREYSGANVLTF.

The J gene is TRBJ2-1, the V gene TRBV15; tentative D call: TRBD1 (5 bases). The CDR3 runs to 13 residues. Germline values: CDR1 LNHNV, CDR2 YYDKDF (reference sequence). V lost 5 bases and J lost 7, with 12 bases in between. CDR3 sequence: CATSPGRANEQFF. In nucleotides, the CDR3 is TGTGCCACCAGCCCTGGCAGGGCAAATGAGCAGTTCTTC.

The chain links TRBV19 to TRBJ1-6; D is uncertain. Trimming took off 3 bases at V and 4 bases at J, with 7 bases between the two ends. This CDR3 comprises 14 residues. Germline CDR1 reads LNHDA; CDR2 reads SQIVND (reference sequence). The CDR3, as DNA: TGTGCCAGTAGTATCCCCGGGTATAATTCACCCCTCCACTTT. The encoded protein is CASSIPGYNSPLHF.